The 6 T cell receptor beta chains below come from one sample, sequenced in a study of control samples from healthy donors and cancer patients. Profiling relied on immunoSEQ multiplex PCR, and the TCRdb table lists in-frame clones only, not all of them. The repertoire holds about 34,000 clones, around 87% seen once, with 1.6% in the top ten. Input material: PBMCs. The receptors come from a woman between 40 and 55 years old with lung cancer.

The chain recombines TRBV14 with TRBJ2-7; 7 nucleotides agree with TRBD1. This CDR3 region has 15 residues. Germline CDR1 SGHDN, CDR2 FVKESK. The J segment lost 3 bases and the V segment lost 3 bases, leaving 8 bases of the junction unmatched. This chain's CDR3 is CASSHIKGQSYEQYF. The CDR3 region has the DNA TGTGCCAGCAGCCATATCAAGGGACAGAGCTACGAGCAGTACTTC. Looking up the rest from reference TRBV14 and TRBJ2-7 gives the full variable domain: EAGVTQFPSHSVIEKGQTVTLRCDPISGHDNLYWYRRVMGKEIKFLLHFVKESKQDESGMPNNRFLAERTGGTYSTLKVQPAELEDSGVYFCASSHIKGQSYEQYFGPGTRLTVT.

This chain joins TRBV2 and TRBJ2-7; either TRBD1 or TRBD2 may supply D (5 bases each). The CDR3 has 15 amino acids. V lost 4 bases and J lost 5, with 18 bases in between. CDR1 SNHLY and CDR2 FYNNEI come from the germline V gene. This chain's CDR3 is CASSVFDSLGDEQYF. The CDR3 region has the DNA TGTGCCAGCAGTGTCTTTGACAGCCTCGGGGACGAGCAGTACTTC.

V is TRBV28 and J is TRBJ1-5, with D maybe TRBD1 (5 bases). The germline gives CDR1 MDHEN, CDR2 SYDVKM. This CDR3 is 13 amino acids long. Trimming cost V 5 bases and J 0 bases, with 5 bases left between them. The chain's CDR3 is CASSTGSNQPQHF. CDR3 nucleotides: TGTGCCAGCAGTACAGGTAGCAATCAGCCCCAGCATTTT. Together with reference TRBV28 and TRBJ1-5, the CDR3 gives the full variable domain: DVKVTQSSRYLVKRTGEKVFLECVQDMDHENMFWYRQDPGLGLRLIYFSYDVKMKEKGDIPEGYSVSREKKERFSLILESASTNQTSMYLCASSTGSNQPQHFGDGTRLSIL.

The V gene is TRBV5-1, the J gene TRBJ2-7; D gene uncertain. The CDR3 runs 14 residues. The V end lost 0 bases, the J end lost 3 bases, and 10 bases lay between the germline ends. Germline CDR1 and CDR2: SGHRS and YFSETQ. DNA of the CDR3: TGCGCCAGCAGCTTGGTTCTCCAGAGCTACGAGCAGTACTTC. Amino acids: CASSLVLQSYEQYF.

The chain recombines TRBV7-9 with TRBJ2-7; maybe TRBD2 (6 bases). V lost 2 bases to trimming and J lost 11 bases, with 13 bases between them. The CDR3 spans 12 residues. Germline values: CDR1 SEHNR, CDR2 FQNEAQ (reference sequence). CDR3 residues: CASSLRGTPEYF. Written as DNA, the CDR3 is TGTGCCAGCAGCTTACGGGGGACCCCGGAGTACTTC. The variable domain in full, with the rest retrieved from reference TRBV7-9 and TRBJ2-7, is DTGVSQNPRHKITKRGQNVTFRCDPISEHNRLYWYRQTLGQGPEFLTYFQNEAQLEKSRLLSDRFSAERPKGSFSTLEIQRTEQGDSAMYLCASSLRGTPEYFGPGTRLTVT.

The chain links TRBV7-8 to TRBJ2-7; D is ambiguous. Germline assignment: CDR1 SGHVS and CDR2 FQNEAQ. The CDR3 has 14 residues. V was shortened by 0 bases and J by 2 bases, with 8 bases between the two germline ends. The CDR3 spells CASSLAGSTYEQYF. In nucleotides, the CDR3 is TGTGCCAGCAGCTTAGCCGGGTCAACCTACGAGCAGTACTTC. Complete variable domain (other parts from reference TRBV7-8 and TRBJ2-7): GAGVSQSPRYKVAKRGQDVALRCDPISGHVSLFWYQQALGQGPEFLTYFQNEAQLDKSGLPSDRFFAERPEGSVSTLKIQRTQQEDSAVYLCASSLAGSTYEQYFGPGTRLTVT.